These 8 T cell receptor beta chains originate from one sample sequenced in a study of early T cells in non-severe SARS-CoV-2 infection (dated by TCRdb to the early 2020s). Libraries were constructed by 5' RACE. Sequencer: NextSeq 500. The raw public reads went through TCRdb reprocessing: fastp at Q25, MiXCR clone calling, in-frame beta chains kept. Duplicate CDR3 protein sequences are folded into a single record with the most common DNA and genes. The sample table holds 65,000 to 85,000 distinct CDR3 sequences, of which approximately 13% were seen once. The ten most abundant clones make up 5.2% of the sample. Sequences were obtained from whole blood. The receptors come from an adult who was a healthcare worker with PCR-confirmed SARS-CoV-2 infection or an uninfected control (not recorded which).

Concerning this clonotype itself: Just one base apart from a much larger clone, this may be a read error. The chain has TRBV6-6 and TRBJ2-5, with no clear D. CDR3 length: 13 amino acids. Germline assignment: CDR1 MNHNY and CDR2 SVGAGI (reference sequence). The ends were cut back, 2 bases at V and 3 bases at J, with 7 bases in the middle. The CDR3 loop reads CASSYRSEETQYF. CDR3 coding DNA: TGTGCCAGCAGTTACCGCAGCGAAGAGACCCAGTACTTC.

The chain recombines TRBV7-8 with TRBJ1-4; 8 positions agree with TRBD1. Germline trimming cut 5 bases from V and 0 bases from J; bases unmatched to any gene: 2. CDR1 is SGHVS, CDR2 FQNEAQ, per germline. The CDR3 contains 15 residues. CDR3 nucleotides: TGTGCCAGCAGCATGACAGGGGCAACTAATGAAAAACTGTTTTTT. This codes for CASSMTGATNEKLFF. The variable domain in full, with the rest retrieved from reference TRBV7-8 and TRBJ1-4, is GAGVSQSPRYKVAKRGQDVALRCDPISGHVSLFWYQQALGQGPEFLTYFQNEAQLDKSGLPSDRFFAERPEGSVSTLKIQRTQQEDSAVYLCASSMTGATNEKLFFGSGTQLSVL.

The table lists this clonotype with many counts. The chain couples TRBV9 to TRBJ2-3; D call uncertain. The ends were cut back, 0 bases at V and 6 bases at J, with 8 bases in the middle. The CDR3 consists of 13 residues. Per germline, CDR1 SGDLS and CDR2 YYNGEE. CDR3 in amino acids: CASSVVLTDTQYF. The CDR3 nucleotides read TGTGCCAGCAGCGTAGTTCTTACGGATACGCAGTATTTT.

This clonotype came up a few times. The chain joins TRBV29-1 to TRBJ2-1; no clear D. CDR1 and CDR2 from the germline V gene are SQVTM and ANQGSEA. Trimming shortened V by 4 bases and J by 2 bases, and 9 bases separated the two germline ends. The CDR3 is 13 amino acids. This chain's CDR3 is CSVAAVTYNEQFF. CDR3 coding DNA: TGCAGCGTTGCTGCAGTCACCTACAATGAGCAGTTCTTC.

This rearrangement joins TRBV13 to TRBJ2-1; D is ambiguous. CDR3 length equals 15 residues. Germline V gene sequence: CDR1 PRHDT, CDR2 FYEKMQ (reference sequence). The V end was cut by 5 bases, the J end by 2 bases, with 13 bases between. The CDR3 DNA is TGTGCCAGCAGCCCCCGGGCAGGACCCTACAATGAGCAGTTCTTC. This gives the protein CASSPRAGPYNEQFF.

In its sample, this clonotype was seen many times. This chain uses TRBV20-1 with TRBJ2-2; no definite D call. The length of the CDR3 is 14 residues. CDR1 DFQATT and CDR2 SNEGSKA come from the germline V gene (reference sequence). The V and J ends lost 5 bases and 2 bases respectively, with 12 bases between them. The CDR3 spells CSASRHINTGELFF. The CDR3, as DNA: TGCAGTGCTTCAAGACACATTAACACCGGGGAGCTGTTTTTT.

The V gene is TRBV12-3 or TRBV12-4, the J gene TRBJ1-2; D is possibly TRBD1 (6 bases). V lost 5 bases and J 8 bases, leaving 15 bases between the germline ends. The length of the CDR3 is 13 residues. CDR3 sequence reads: CASSPDRFPGYTF. CDR3 nucleotide sequence: TGTGCCAGCAGTCCAGACAGGTTCCCCGGCTACACCTTC.

This clonotype has more than one count but fewer than ten. The chain uses TRBV5-4 and TRBJ2-2, with TRBD2 identical over 12 bases. This CDR3 comprises 16 residues. Unmatched junction bases numbered 5, after V lost 4 bases and J lost 4 bases. From germline, CDR1 is SGHNT and CDR2 YYREEE (reference sequence). The chain's CDR3 is CASSERTSGITGELFF. CDR3 nucleotide sequence: TGTGCCAGCAGCGAGCGGACTAGCGGGATCACCGGGGAGCTGTTTTTT.